The text below deals with one TCR beta chain. No antigen is known for it. This specimen belongs to a study of cytomegalovirus exposure and HLA in healthy donors. Study observations and caveats: Through in vitro validation, three CMV-associated chains were shown to be specific for CMV antigens. Cytomegalovirus-associated TCR beta chains were listed, numbering some 150.

Here immunoSEQ multiplex PCR was the method, and the copy in TCRdb shows in-frame clones only, minus some. The sample yields nearly 110,000 clones, around 90% seen once. The donors were members of the validation cohort comprising roughly 130 subjects, separate from the approximately 630-subject first cohort. The CDR3 sequence is 13 residues long. Germline CDR1 and CDR2: LGHNA and YSLEER. Trimming cost V 3 bases and J 6 bases, with 9 bases left between them. The chain links TRBV4-3 to TRBJ1-5; D possibly corresponds to TRBD1 (5 bases). Sequenced input: PBMCs. The TCR sequence derives from a woman under 30 in good health and CMV-seropositive. The CDR3 region has the DNA TGCGCCAGCAGCCATGGGGGGAGTCAGCCCCAGCATTTT. It specifies CASSHGGSQPQHF.